Below are 19 T cell receptor beta chains sequenced from a single sample in a study of cytomegalovirus exposure and HLA in healthy donors. Primers included in the PCR were 60 Vbeta and 13 Jbeta primers. The data were produced by immunoSEQ multiplex PCR, yet TCRdb's version contains in-frame clones alone and is incomplete. The top ten hold about 1.7% of the sample, which has about 190,000 clones, 80% to 90% seen once. Sequencing was carried out using PBMCs. Receptors originate from a man aged 40-50 years in good health and CMV-seropositive.

This chain uses TRBV18 with TRBJ2-5, with 7 positions matching TRBD2. The germline V gene has CDR1 KGHSH and CDR2 LQKENI. CDR3 length: 19 residues. After removal of 0 bases from V and 5 bases from J, the junction contained 18 bases not matched to a gene. CDR3 sequence reads: CASSPPGKLARTTGETQYF. CDR3 coding DNA: TGTGCCAGCTCACCACCGGGAAAACTAGCGAGAACCACGGGGGAGACCCAGTACTTC. Full variable domain (rest looked up from reference TRBV18 and TRBJ2-5): NAGVMQNPRHLVRRRGQEARLRCSPMKGHSHVYWYRQLPEEGLKFMVYLQKENIIDESGMPKERFSAEFPKEGPSILRIQQVVRGDSAAYFCASSPPGKLARTTGETQYFGPGTRLLVL.

The rearrangement joins TRBV6-1 to TRBJ2-7; the match to TRBD2 covers 7 bases. The CDR3 is 15 residues long. Losses at the gene ends were 9 bases for V and 6 bases for J; bases not matched to a gene: 17. Germline V gene lookup returns CDR1 MNHNS and CDR2 SASEGT. The CDR3 loop is CASSSGSWLSSEQYF. The CDR3, as DNA: TGTGCCAGTTCTAGCGGATCCTGGCTTTCATCCGAGCAGTACTTC.

This clone was seen more than once but under ten times. The chain joins TRBV27 to TRBJ2-5, with D unclear. Trimming removed 0 bases from V and 2 bases from J, with 7 bases in between. The CDR3 is made up of 14 amino acids. CDR1 and CDR2 from the germline V gene are MNHEY and SMNVEV (reference sequence). CDR3 coding DNA: TGTGCCAGCAGTTTATCGTCCCAGCAAGAGACCCAGTACTTC. Its protein is CASSLSSQQETQYF.

V and J are TRBV5-5 and TRBJ2-5, with 11 bases identical to TRBD2. V shed 3 bases and J 4 bases; nucleotides not matched to a gene: 8. Per the germline V gene, CDR1 is SGHKS and CDR2 is YYEKEE (reference sequence). The CDR3 runs 16 residues. The CDR3 nucleotides are TGTGCCAGCAGCTCAGTAGCGGGAGGGGAAGGAGAGACCCAGTACTTC. It is translated as CASSSVAGGEGETQYF.

On this clone: Other DNA sequences of this sample code for an identical CDR3. This chain joins TRBV6-1 and TRBJ2-7, with D tentatively TRBD2 (5 bases). The germline gives CDR1 MNHNS, CDR2 SASEGT. Trimming left V 6 bases short and J 4 bases short, with 10 bases between. The CDR3 runs to 12 residues. The CDR3 coding sequence is TGTGCCAGCAGGGAAACTAGTTACGAGCAGTACTTC. This gives the protein CASRETSYEQYF.

The chain combines TRBV30 with TRBJ1-5, with TRBD1 matching over 10 bases. The trim removed 2 bases at V and 6 bases at J, leaving 4 bases unmatched. Germline CDR1 and CDR2: GTSNPN and SVGIG (reference sequence). The CDR3 covers 14 residues. CDR3 sequence reads: CAWSSGTGVQPQHF. The CDR3 nucleotides are TGTGCCTGGAGTTCCGGGACAGGGGTTCAGCCCCAGCATTTT.

The rearrangement uses TRBV18 and TRBJ2-4, with 9 bases identical to TRBD1. The germline gives CDR1 KGHSH, CDR2 LQKENI. The J segment lost 12 bases and the V segment lost 1 base, leaving 10 bases of the junction unmatched. The CDR3 consists of 15 residues. The CDR3 region is CASSPLGDRDDSQYF. In nucleotides, the CDR3 is TGTGCCAGCTCACCACTCGGGGACAGGGATGACAGTCAGTACTTC.

The J gene is TRBJ2-1, the V gene TRBV5-1; 7 bases line up with TRBD2. The CDR3 is 15 residues long. Germline V gene lookup returns CDR1 SGHRS and CDR2 YFSETQ. V trimming: 0 bases; J trimming: 7 bases; junction bases outside the gene matches: 7. The CDR3 nucleotides are TGCGCCAGCAGCTTGGACGGGAGGACTGGGAATGAGCAGTTCTTC. This sequence encodes CASSLDGRTGNEQFF.

This chain links TRBV19 with TRBJ2-1, with 9 bases aligning to TRBD1. CDR1 is LNHDA, CDR2 SQIVND, per germline (reference sequence). The CDR3 covers 14 residues. J was trimmed by 8 bases and V by 5 bases; bases with no gene match: 7. CDR3 in amino acids: CASSVGQGTDEQFF. DNA for the CDR3: TGTGCCAGTAGTGTCGGACAGGGGACCGATGAGCAGTTCTTC.

This clone was picked up a small number of times. This chain connects TRBV25-1 to TRBJ1-2; TRBD1 matches at 11 bases. The trim removed 4 bases at V and 6 bases at J, leaving 1 base unmatched. Germline assignment: CDR1 MGHDK and CDR2 SYGVNS. This CDR3 region has 13 residues. This CDR3 reads CASSGDRGDGYTF. For the CDR3, the DNA is TGTGCCAGCAGTGGGGACAGGGGGGATGGCTACACCTTC.

The rearrangement links TRBV6-5 to TRBJ2-1, with 12 bases lining up with TRBD2. Germline CDR1 is MNHEY and CDR2 is SVGAGI. The CDR3 is made up of 16 amino acids. The J segment lost 7 bases and the V segment lost 2 bases, leaving 6 bases of the junction unmatched. CDR3 DNA sequence: TGTGCCAGCAGTTACGTCCTAGCGGGAGGGCTGAATGAGCAGTTCTTC. Translation: CASSYVLAGGLNEQFF.

The rearrangement joins TRBV9 to TRBJ1-1, with D possibly being TRBD1 (6 bases). The germline V gene encodes CDR1 SGDLS and CDR2 YYNGEE. CDR3 size: 15 residues. Trimming shortened V by 3 bases and J by 1 base, and 13 bases separated the two germline ends. CDR3 in DNA: TGTGCCAGCAGCGAAGCGGGACATCAGAACACTGAAGCTTTCTTT. Translation: CASSEAGHQNTEAFF.

This chain uses TRBV4-1 with TRBJ2-3; D gene uncertain. The CDR3 is 12 residues long. Germline loops: CDR1 MGHRA, CDR2 YSYEKL. Trimming pared 6 bases from V and 2 bases from J, leaving 6 bases between. CDR3 in amino acids: CASSRSTDTQYF. Here the CDR3 DNA reads TGCGCCAGCAGTCGGTCCACAGATACGCAGTATTTT.

The rearrangement uses TRBV29-1 and TRBJ2-5; perhaps TRBD1 as D (7 bases). This CDR3 region has 14 residues. Germline V gene data show CDR1 as SQVTM and CDR2 as ANQGSEA. V was pared by 1 base and J by 4 bases, with 13 bases between. This chain's CDR3 is CSVEVQGRRETQYF. Written as DNA, the CDR3 is TGCAGCGTTGAAGTACAGGGGAGGAGAGAGACCCAGTACTTC.

The chain links TRBV9 to TRBJ2-1; D call uncertain. This CDR3 comprises 12 residues. V lost 0 bases and J lost 7, with 5 bases in between. Germline CDR1 SGDLS, CDR2 YYNGEE. The CDR3 coding sequence is TGTGCCAGCAGCGTAGGCAGAAATGAGCAGTTCTTC. This codes for CASSVGRNEQFF.

This chain uses TRBV27 with TRBJ1-5, with 12 bases matching TRBD1. The ends lost 5 bases at V and 2 bases at J; junction bases unmatched: 19. CDR1 and CDR2 (germline): MNHEY, SMNVEV (reference sequence). The CDR3 has 21 residues. Written as DNA, the CDR3 is TGTGCCAGCAGTCCGAGCCCGGGACAGGGGGCGCGAGAGGGTGGCAATCAGCCCCAGCATTTT. This sequence encodes CASSPSPGQGAREGGNQPQHF.

As for this clone: At one boundary the junction diverges from the germline segment, which might be a read error. J is TRBJ1-1 and V is TRBV5-1; 7 nucleotides align to TRBD1. The germline gives CDR1 SGHRS, CDR2 YFSETQ. The CDR3 runs to 14 residues. Here the CDR3 DNA reads TGCGCCAGCAGTCCTGGGGACAGAGACACAGAAGCTTTCTTT. Translation gives CASSPGDRDTEAFF.

The chain links TRBV10-1 to TRBJ2-1, with 13 bases that match TRBD2. V lost 3 bases and J lost 7; bases outside the gene matches: 3. The CDR3 totals 15 residues. The germline V gene encodes CDR1 WNHNN and CDR2 SYGVQD (reference sequence). In nucleotides, the CDR3 is TGCGCCAGCAGTGAAAGACTAGCGGGAGGTAATGAGCAGTTCTTC. Residues: CASSERLAGGNEQFF.

This clone came up once. The chain is built from TRBV28 and TRBJ1-3, with no clear D. The germline V and J ends were trimmed by 6 bases and 5 bases, with 14 bases remaining between them. The CDR3 is 14 amino acids. Germline loops: CDR1 MDHEN, CDR2 SYDVKM. The CDR3, as DNA: TGTGCCAGCAGGGAAACCGACATTAGAAACACCATATATTTT. This gives the protein CASRETDIRNTIYF.